The text below deals with one T cell receptor beta chain. The target of this receptor is not known. No per-base quality is available; no much larger clone lies one base away. The donors were healthy, HIV-negative adults who had no recently reported acute infections or vaccinations. Only Caucasian adults living in Nashville, Tennessee, USA were represented among the donors. In the unsorted samples, roughly 90 million PBMCs were counted, and genomic DNA was extracted using the QIAamp DNA Blood Mini kit. Blood was collected by leukapheresis, and PBMCs were isolated by Ficoll-Histopaque density gradient centrifugation and then cryopreserved in liquid nitrogen vapor phase. This sample stems from a study of shared clonotypes between healthy human individuals (dated by TCRdb to the early 2020s). The study in broad terms: A couple of women and three men aged 18 to 49 years were included in the cohort. The study deeply sequenced blood TCR repertoires of several healthy adults to estimate repertoire size and the extent of clonotype sharing between individuals. Libraries were prepared and TCR repertoires were sequenced by different laboratories using diverse techniques, in order to increase sequencing depth and limit assay-specific biases. Leukapheresis yielded between about 0.9 and 9.5 billion PBMCs per donor. The full study reports these points: Sampling was restricted to blood, and TCR repertoires in tissue are likely to differ from TCR repertoires in blood. The small number of donors limited the genetic and exposure-history diversity represented. Based on pairwise subsampling, the degree of clonotype sharing among donors was expected to be affected by sequencing depth.

Using the deep immunoSEQ assay, multiplex PCR amplified TCR CDR3 regions from genomic DNA. Extracted genomic DNA from each cell subset was distributed evenly across all wells of several immunoSEQ 96-well plates, and each plate was treated as a replicate. For unsorted PBMC, about 0.3 ug genomic DNA, equal to approximately 30,000 T cell genomes, was loaded into each replicate PCR. Ten immunoSEQ deep assay plates were used to sequence the unsorted PBMC genomic DNA. Purified libraries were quantified with a Qubit 3.0 fluorometer, sized on a Bioanalyzer 2100, and re-quantified with the KAPA Library Quantification kit. Each immunoSEQ 96-well plate was sequenced on its own single-read 150-cycle Illumina NextSeq 550 flow cell. The original methods were these. Because the immunoSEQ output included only junctional sequences and no quality scores, the filtering could not be the same as the filtering used for full-length reads. To assign V/J genes and CDR3, sequences were annotated against IMGT germline references using PyIR, a Python wrapper for IgBLAST v1.9. Reads were filtered out if the reads had weak V/J assignments (E-value above 1e-6), no CDR3, stop codons, out-of-frame junctions, or ambiguous translated residues. A V3J clonotype was defined by an identical inferred V gene, J gene, and CDR3 amino acid sequence. Percentage overlap between repertoires was computed as shared unique clonotypes divided by the size of the smaller repertoire. Repertoire richness was assessed with RTK rarefaction, the Chao1 estimator, and Recon v2.1 estimates of unobserved clonotypes. TCRdb obtained this table from immuneACCESS and retained in-frame rearrangements with V and J assigned. These tables miss some clones; where compared with another copy, unresolved V genes account for less than half of the shortfall, and the remainder is unexplained. That table supplies the V and J calls and clone size; D and trimming were determined from the DNA. Counted in this sample were approximately 500,000 clones; about 79% of them appeared once. Together, the top ten hold around 13% of the sample.

Input material: PBMCs. This sequence originates from a woman in her thirties or forties in good health. Some clones in this sample may be carry-over from other donors' samples.

The DNA is TGTGCCAGCAGTTTTTCTTGGACCTACGAGCAGTACTTC. Translated, it gives CASSFSWTYEQYF. The chain is encoded by TRBV28 joined to TRBJ2-7; confidence is insufficient to name the D gene. Reading the germline V gene gives CDR1 MDHEN and CDR2 SYDVKM. Trimming removed 3 bases from V and 2 bases from J, leaving 8 bases between the germline ends. Including the terminal cysteine and phenylalanine, the CDR3 comprises 13 residues. Left in the record is the CDR3 DNA by itself, 39 bases read in frame from the first base.